A selection of T cell receptor beta chains follows, all from one sample in a study of a mutant IDH1 vaccine in newly diagnosed glioma. These receptors have no known antigen. Here immunoSEQ multiplex PCR was the method, and the copy in TCRdb shows in-frame clones only, minus some. The repertoire has roughly 48,000 clones, about 82% of them found once; the top ten carry 12%. The sequences come from PBMCs, collected from a glioma patient whose treatment included an IDH1 peptide vaccine. The receptors stem from a man aged 40-49 years with glioma. CDR3s include the opening cysteine and the closing phenylalanine or tryptophan. Each record gives: V gene, D gene, J gene, CDR3 length, clone size, CDR3 DNA, CDR3 protein. The D gene is left open where the match is weak. Clone size appears in some rows only: once, few, many, or a class for an expanded clone.

v_call: TRBV2
d_call: TRBD2
j_call: TRBJ2-3
cdr3_length: 16
clone_size: -
cdr3_nt: TGTGCCAGCAGGAACAGAGCGGGGATACCCACAGATACGCAGTATTTT
cdr3_aa: CASRNRAGIPTDTQYF

v_call: TRBV7-2
d_call: -
j_call: TRBJ2-3
cdr3_length: 14
clone_size: -
cdr3_nt: TGTGCCAGCAGCTTAGCGCATAGCACAGATACGCAGTATTTT
cdr3_aa: CASSLAHSTDTQYF

v_call: TRBV15
d_call: -
j_call: TRBJ1-4
cdr3_length: 14
clone_size: -
cdr3_nt: TGTGCCACCAGCAGAGACAGGCTGAGTGAAAAACTGTTTTTT
cdr3_aa: CATSRDRLSEKLFF

v_call: TRBV19
d_call: -
j_call: TRBJ1-1
cdr3_length: 15
clone_size: -
cdr3_nt: TGTGCCAGTAGCCCTGGGGCAGGGGTGGATACTGAAGCTTTCTTT
cdr3_aa: CASSPGAGVDTEAFF

v_call: TRBV6-1
d_call: -
j_call: TRBJ2-1
cdr3_length: 15
clone_size: once
cdr3_nt: TGTGCCACCACGCCCCAGGGGGGGCCTTACAATGAGCAGTTCTTC
cdr3_aa: CATTPQGGPYNEQFF

v_call: TRBV29-1
d_call: TRBD2
j_call: TRBJ2-1
cdr3_length: 13
clone_size: -
cdr3_nt: TGCAGCGTTGAGGCGGGAGTAGGGAATGAGCAGTTCTTC
cdr3_aa: CSVEAGVGNEQFF

v_call: TRBV7-7
d_call: -
j_call: TRBJ2-5
cdr3_length: 14
clone_size: -
cdr3_nt: TGTGCCAGCAGCTTAGCGGGCGGGATAGAGGCCCAGTACTTC
cdr3_aa: CASSLAGGIEAQYF

v_call: TRBV1
d_call: -
j_call: TRBJ2-3
cdr3_length: 13
clone_size: -
cdr3_nt: TGCACCAGCAGCCAAGAACCCTCCGATACGCAGTATTTT
cdr3_aa: CTSSQEPSDTQYF

v_call: TRBV4-2
d_call: -
j_call: TRBJ2-3
cdr3_length: 14
clone_size: -
cdr3_nt: TGTGCCAGCAGCCAAGATGGAGTTGCAGATACGCAGTATTTT
cdr3_aa: CASSQDGVADTQYF

v_call: TRBV25-1
d_call: TRBD2
j_call: TRBJ2-1
cdr3_length: 16
clone_size: -
cdr3_nt: TGTGCCAGCAGACTAGCGGGAGGGGGGGGTTACAATGAGCAGTTCTTC
cdr3_aa: CASRLAGGGGYNEQFF

v_call: TRBV4-2
d_call: TRBD1
j_call: TRBJ1-1
cdr3_length: 15
clone_size: once
cdr3_nt: TGTGCCAGCAGCCCGACTCAGGGGGGTCCCACTGAAGCTTTCTTT
cdr3_aa: CASSPTQGGPTEAFF

v_call: TRBV19
d_call: -
j_call: TRBJ2-1
cdr3_length: 17
clone_size: -
cdr3_nt: TGTGCCAGTAGCCAAACCTCTTCTAGTTACTCCTACAATGAGCAGTTCTTC
cdr3_aa: CASSQTSSSYSYNEQFF

v_call: TRBV7-2
d_call: -
j_call: TRBJ2-2
cdr3_length: 15
clone_size: few
cdr3_nt: TGTGCCAGCAGCGTCTATGGAGGGGACACCGGGGAGCTGTTTTTT
cdr3_aa: CASSVYGGDTGELFF

v_call: TRBV6-4
d_call: -
j_call: TRBJ2-3
cdr3_length: 15
clone_size: -
cdr3_nt: TGTGCCAGCAGTGAAGGGGGGCTCAGCACAGATACGCAGTATTTT
cdr3_aa: CASSEGGLSTDTQYF

v_call: TRBV18
d_call: -
j_call: TRBJ2-7
cdr3_length: 13
clone_size: -
cdr3_nt: TGTGCCAGCTCACCACCGATCACCTACGAGCAGTACTTC
cdr3_aa: CASSPPITYEQYF

v_call: TRBV4-3
d_call: TRBD2
j_call: TRBJ2-2
cdr3_length: 17
clone_size: -
cdr3_nt: TGCGCCAGCAGCCGCGCCCCCGGGACTAGCGATACCGGGGAGCTGTTTTTT
cdr3_aa: CASSRAPGTSDTGELFF

v_call: TRBV6-1
d_call: -
j_call: TRBJ2-4
cdr3_length: 15
clone_size: -
cdr3_nt: TGTGCCAGCAGACCGTACAGGGATGCCAAAAACATTCAGTACTTC
cdr3_aa: CASRPYRDAKNIQYF

v_call: TRBV11-3
d_call: TRBD2
j_call: TRBJ2-3
cdr3_length: 16
clone_size: -
cdr3_nt: TGTGCCAGCAGCTCGACTAGCGGGAGTACGGCAGATACGCAGTATTTT
cdr3_aa: CASSSTSGSTADTQYF

v_call: TRBV7-2
d_call: TRBD2
j_call: TRBJ2-1
cdr3_length: 19
clone_size: -
cdr3_nt: TGTGCCAGCAGCTTAAGGCTAGCGGGAGGGATAAGCTCCTACAATGAGCAGTTCTTC
cdr3_aa: CASSLRLAGGISSYNEQFF

v_call: TRBV4-2
d_call: TRBD2
j_call: TRBJ2-2
cdr3_length: 16
clone_size: -
cdr3_nt: TGTGCCAGCCGGAAGGGCGGGAGTGAGGGCACCGGGGAGCTGTTTTTT
cdr3_aa: CASRKGGSEGTGELFF

v_call: TRBV7-2
d_call: -
j_call: TRBJ2-1
cdr3_length: 12
clone_size: -
cdr3_nt: TGTGCCAGCAGCTGGAGCTACAATGAGCAGTTCTTC
cdr3_aa: CASSWSYNEQFF

v_call: TRBV19
d_call: -
j_call: TRBJ2-1
cdr3_length: 15
clone_size: -
cdr3_nt: TGTGCCAGTAGTAATCGACAGGATGGGGACGATGAGCAGTTCTTC
cdr3_aa: CASSNRQDGDDEQFF

v_call: TRBV5-1
d_call: -
j_call: TRBJ2-2
cdr3_length: 14
clone_size: -
cdr3_nt: TGCGCCAGCAGGGATAGCGGGAACACCGGGGAGCTGTTTTTT
cdr3_aa: CASRDSGNTGELFF

v_call: TRBV12-5
d_call: -
j_call: TRBJ1-3
cdr3_length: 14
clone_size: -
cdr3_nt: TGTGCTAGTGGTACGGAGTTTTCTGGAAACACCATATATTTT
cdr3_aa: CASGTEFSGNTIYF